The 24 T cell receptor beta chains listed next were all sequenced from one sample in a study of PD-L1 blockade in urothelial cancer. Repertoires were generated with immunoSEQ multiplex PCR, while TCRdb's copy carries only in-frame clones and drops some. The sample records tens of thousands of clones, approximately 86% being singletons. The sequenced sample was PBMCs, obtained around atezolizumab (anti-PD-L1) treatment. These receptors came from a man in his sixties with urothelial cancer.

The chain combines TRBV28 with TRBJ2-7; the D is unclear. Germline V CDR1 and CDR2: MDHEN, SYDVKM. With 5 bases removed from V and 3 bases from J, the gap between germline ends came to 5 bases. CDR3 length: 11 amino acids. CDR3 sequence: CASSIFYEQYF. CDR3 nucleotides: TGTGCCAGCAGTATCTTCTACGAGCAGTACTTC.

The J gene is TRBJ2-1, the V gene TRBV5-4, with 8 bases lining up with TRBD2. Looked up from germline, CDR1 is SGHNT and CDR2 is YYREEE (reference sequence). This CDR3 has 15 amino acids. The J segment lost 1 base and the V segment lost 3 bases, leaving 3 bases of the junction unmatched. CDR3 in DNA: TGTGCCAGCAGCTCTACTAGCGGATCCTACAATGAGCAGTTCTTC. Translation gives CASSSTSGSYNEQFF.

The chain carries TRBV9 and TRBJ1-1, with 9 bases identical to TRBD1. The ends lost 4 bases at V and 4 bases at J; junction bases unmatched: 8. The CDR3 has 15 amino acids. Germline V gene data show CDR1 as SGDLS and CDR2 as YYNGEE. CDR3 in DNA: TGTGCCAGCAGCCCCCAGGGACAGGGTGGCACTGAAGCTTTCTTT. It yields the protein CASSPQGQGGTEAFF.

The chain carries TRBV11-2 and TRBJ2-3; unclear D gene. Trimming cost V 0 bases and J 4 bases, with 5 bases left between them. CDR1 and CDR2 from the germline V gene are SGHAT and FQNNGV. CDR3 length: 13 residues. The CDR3 loop is CASSLDWPDTQYF. DNA of the CDR3: TGTGCCAGCAGCTTAGACTGGCCAGATACGCAGTATTTT. Full variable domain (missing parts from reference TRBV11-2 and TRBJ2-3): EAGVAQSPRYKIIEKRQSVAFWCNPISGHATLYWYQQILGQGPKLLIQFQNNGVVDDSQLPKDRFSAERLKGVDSTLKIQPAKLEDSAVYLCASSLDWPDTQYFGPGTRLTVL.

At least ten counts were recorded for this clone. The chain links TRBV18 to TRBJ2-7; 8 bases line up with TRBD1. Trimming at V came to 5 bases and at J to 4 bases, leaving 10 bases not matched to a gene. Germline assignment: CDR1 KGHSH and CDR2 LQKENI. The CDR3 totals 15 residues. DNA of the CDR3: TGTGCCAGCTCAGACGGACAGGGTTTAACGTACGAGCAGTACTTC. Translated, it gives CASSDGQGLTYEQYF.

In its sample, this clone was seen a few times. The V and J genes are TRBV25-1 and TRBJ1-2; tentative D call: TRBD1 (5 bases). CDR1 and CDR2 (germline): MGHDK, SYGVNS. The CDR3 loop spans 15 amino acids. V was shortened by 3 bases and J by 6 bases, with 17 bases between the two germline ends. The CDR3 spells CASSDFQGLGNGYTF. The CDR3 DNA reads as TGTGCCAGCAGTGATTTTCAGGGATTGGGAAATGGCTACACCTTC.

This chain joins TRBV28 and TRBJ2-3, with 9 nucleotides matching TRBD1. From germline, CDR1 is MDHEN and CDR2 SYDVKM. The CDR3 extends over 15 amino acids. J lost 4 bases, V lost 3 bases, and 5 bases had no gene match. Here the CDR3 reads CASSLAGQGSDTQYF. In DNA, the CDR3 is TGTGCCAGCAGTTTGGCCGGACAGGGGTCAGATACGCAGTATTTT. Full variable domain (outside the CDR3, taken from reference TRBV28 and TRBJ2-3): DVKVTQSSRYLVKRTGEKVFLECVQDMDHENMFWYRQDPGLGLRLIYFSYDVKMKEKGDIPEGYSVSREKKERFSLILESASTNQTSMYLCASSLAGQGSDTQYFGPGTRLTVL.

This sequence joins TRBV25-1 and TRBJ2-7; the match to TRBD2 covers 10 bases. V shed 5 bases and J 3 bases; nucleotides not matched to a gene: 4. Germline lookup yields CDR1 MGHDK and CDR2 SYGVNS. CDR3 size: 14 residues. The CDR3 sequence is CASSSRTSGYEQYF. The CDR3 bases are TGTGCCAGCAGTTCCCGGACTAGCGGCTACGAGCAGTACTTC.

The chain uses TRBV7-6 and TRBJ1-1, with a tentative D call TRBD1 (5 bases). The CDR3 has 14 residues. Germline V gene lookup returns CDR1 SGHVS and CDR2 FNYEAQ. V gave up 7 bases and J gave up 9 bases, with 21 bases separating them. CDR3 residues: CASNPLGQLDKAFF. The CDR3 DNA sequence: TGTGCCAGCAACCCTTTGGGGCAGTTAGATAAAGCTTTCTTT.

This chain links TRBV7-3 with TRBJ2-3; TRBD2 matches at 7 bases. Germline V gene lookup returns CDR1 SGHTA and CDR2 FQGTGA. V was pared by 5 bases and J by 1 base, with 12 bases of the junction left unmatched. This CDR3 is 17 amino acids long. This CDR3 is CASSPGGSLSGTDTQYF. The CDR3 DNA reads as TGTGCCAGCAGCCCGGGAGGAAGCTTGAGCGGCACAGATACGCAGTATTTT.

The V gene is TRBV11-3, the J gene TRBJ2-7; 8 nucleotides match TRBD2. J was trimmed by 5 bases and V by 2 bases; bases with no gene match: 14. CDR1 and CDR2 from the germline V gene are SGHNT and YENEEA. The CDR3 is 17 amino acids. The CDR3 DNA reads TGTGCCAGCAGCTTAAGGTCAACTGGACTAGCAGTTCACGAGCAGTACTTC. Amino acids: CASSLRSTGLAVHEQYF.

The chain is built from TRBV6-6 and TRBJ2-1, with a weak D call TRBD1 (6 bases). Trimming shortened V by 0 bases and J by 1 base, and 10 bases separated the two germline ends. The CDR3 length is 16 residues. Germline V gene sequence: CDR1 MNHNY, CDR2 SVGAGI (reference sequence). CDR3 loop: CASSYSGARSYNEQFF. CDR3 sequence (DNA): TGTGCCAGCAGTTACTCGGGGGCTCGGTCCTACAATGAGCAGTTCTTC.

The chain has TRBV11-3 and TRBJ2-3; D remains unclear. V lost 0 bases and J 9 bases, leaving 22 bases between the germline ends. CDR3 length: 17 amino acids. CDR1 SGHNT and CDR2 YENEEA come from the germline V gene. The CDR3 protein is CASSLDVYSPPQITQYF. CDR3 DNA: TGTGCCAGCAGCTTAGACGTTTATTCTCCCCCACAGATAACGCAGTATTTT. The entire variable domain, with the rest obtained from reference TRBV11-3 and TRBJ2-3, is as follows: EAGVVQSPRYKIIEKKQPVAFWCNPISGHNTLYWYLQNLGQGPELLIRYENEEAVDDSQLPKDRFSAERLKGVDSTLKIQPAELGDSAVYLCASSLDVYSPPQITQYFGPGTRLTVL.

V is TRBV30 and J is TRBJ2-1; 10 bases map to TRBD2. J gave up 15 bases and V 1 base, and 12 bases lay outside the gene matches. CDR3 size: 14 residues. Germline assignment: CDR1 GTSNPN and CDR2 SVGIG (reference sequence). CDR3 loop: CAWSGELAGTRRFF. The CDR3 DNA follows: TGTGCCTGGAGTGGGGAACTAGCGGGGACAAGACGGTTCTTC. Filled out from reference TRBV30 and TRBJ2-1, the complete variable domain reads SQTIHQWPATLVQPVGSPLSLECTVEGTSNPNLYWYRQAAGRGLQLLFYSVGIGQISSEVPQNLSASRPQDRQFILSSKKLLLSDSGFYLCAWSGELAGTRRFFGPGTRLTVL.

V and J are TRBV11-2 and TRBJ1-5; 8 nucleotides line up with TRBD1. The CDR3 covers 14 residues. From germline, CDR1 is SGHAT and CDR2 FQNNGV. Trimming at V came to 3 bases and at J to 5 bases, leaving 3 bases not matched to a gene. CDR3 DNA sequence: TGTGCCAGCAGCTTTGGGACAGGAGATCAGCCCCAGCATTTT. It is translated as CASSFGTGDQPQHF.

This clone was seen a handful of times. This chain joins TRBV20-1 and TRBJ1-2; weak D call: TRBD1 (6 bases). CDR3 length equals 11 residues. Germline-derived CDR1 and CDR2 are DFQATT and SNEGSKA (reference sequence). The germline V and J ends were trimmed by 4 bases and 5 bases, with 8 bases remaining between them. CDR3 sequence reads: CSATQGYGYTF. In DNA form, the CDR3 reads TGCAGTGCTACACAGGGATATGGCTACACCTTC.

This clone was seen once. The chain's CDR3 is CASSPNTGVETQYF. CDR3 nucleotide sequence: TGTGCCAGCAGCCCCAATACAGGGGTCGAGACCCAGTACTTC. The chain employs TRBV7-3 and TRBJ2-5; 7 bases map to TRBD1. This CDR3 spans 14 amino acids. The ends lost 5 bases at V and 5 bases at J; junction bases unmatched: 8. Germline V gene lookup returns CDR1 SGHTA and CDR2 FQGTGA.

This clone was counted a single time. This chain connects TRBV27 to TRBJ1-2; 9 bases agree with TRBD1. The CDR3 is made up of 15 amino acids. V shed 5 bases, J shed 7 bases, and the junction held 11 bases outside the gene matches. CDR1 and CDR2 (germline): MNHEY, SMNVEV (reference sequence). The CDR3 region is CASSPPGQGTSGYTF. The CDR3 DNA is TGTGCCAGCAGTCCACCGGGACAGGGAACAAGTGGCTACACCTTC.

The V gene is TRBV6-5, the J gene TRBJ1-3; a weak D match, TRBD1 (5 bases). Germline V gene sequence: CDR1 MNHEY, CDR2 SVGAGI. Trimming left V 0 bases short and J 3 bases short, with 9 bases between. The CDR3 extends over 15 amino acids. This CDR3 reads CASSYSWGGGNTIYF. In DNA form, the CDR3 reads TGTGCCAGCAGTTACTCGTGGGGCGGTGGAAACACCATATATTTT.

V gene TRBV9 combines with J gene TRBJ2-2; D not certain. The CDR3 runs to 15 residues. The V end was cut by 0 bases, the J end by 4 bases, with 10 bases between. Germline CDR1 and CDR2: SGDLS and YYNGEE. The chain's CDR3 is CASSVVDTLTGELFF. CDR3 in DNA: TGTGCCAGCAGCGTAGTAGACACCCTCACCGGGGAGCTGTTTTTT.

The chain couples TRBV4-1 to TRBJ2-7; 10 positions agree with TRBD2. V shed 1 base and J 2 bases; nucleotides not matched to a gene: 2. The CDR3 spans 15 residues. Looked up from germline, CDR1 is MGHRA and CDR2 is YSYEKL. CDR3 in amino acids: CASSQGLAGPYEQYF. The CDR3 bases are TGCGCCAGCAGCCAAGGACTAGCGGGTCCCTACGAGCAGTACTTC.

The chain links TRBV21-1 to TRBJ1-5; the D call of TRBD1 is as the table states it, not checked on the DNA. TRBV21-1 is a pseudogene segment. CDR3 size: 20 residues. The CDR3, as DNA: TGTGCCAGCAGCAAAGTGAGGGACAGGGGGCGTGTACGGCCCCATCAGCCCCAGCATTTT. It encodes CASSKVRDRGRVRPHQPQHF.

This clone was counted once. This chain uses TRBV15 with TRBJ1-4, with D unclear. V was trimmed by 4 bases and J by 4 bases, leaving 10 bases between them. The CDR3 length is 14 residues. The V gene's germline CDR1 is LNHNV and CDR2 YYDKDF (reference sequence). DNA for the CDR3: TGTGCCACCAGCATACCCGGTCGTAATGAAAAACTGTTTTTT. Translated: CATSIPGRNEKLFF.

This clone was observed a handful of times. The chain carries TRBV5-1 and TRBJ1-3; 8 bases match TRBD1. The CDR3 has 14 amino acids. Trimming cost V 4 bases and J 2 bases; bases outside gene matches: 2. Germline V CDR1 and CDR2: SGHRS, YFSETQ. The DNA of the CDR3 is TGCGCCAGCAGCACGGGACAGGCTGGAAACACCATATATTTT. Translating it yields CASSTGQAGNTIYF.